This T cell receptor beta chain was found in a study of cytomegalovirus exposure and HLA in healthy donors. V shed 4 bases, J shed 7 bases, and the junction held 8 bases outside the gene matches. Looked up from germline, CDR1 is SNHLY and CDR2 is FYNNEI. The CDR3 sequence is 15 residues long. Measured with immunoSEQ multiplex PCR; TCRdb has only the in-frame clones, and not every one. There are some 130,000 clones in the sample; about 94% occur only once, and 1.5% to 2% lies in the top ten. The gene calls are TRBV2 and TRBJ2-4; 9 nucleotides align to TRBD1. The origin of this receptor is a young man in good health and CMV-seropositive. Sequences were obtained from PBMCs. In DNA form, the CDR3 reads TGTGCCAGCAGTGGGGACAGGGATTTGGGCAACATTCAGTACTTC. The encoded protein is CASSGDRDLGNIQYF.